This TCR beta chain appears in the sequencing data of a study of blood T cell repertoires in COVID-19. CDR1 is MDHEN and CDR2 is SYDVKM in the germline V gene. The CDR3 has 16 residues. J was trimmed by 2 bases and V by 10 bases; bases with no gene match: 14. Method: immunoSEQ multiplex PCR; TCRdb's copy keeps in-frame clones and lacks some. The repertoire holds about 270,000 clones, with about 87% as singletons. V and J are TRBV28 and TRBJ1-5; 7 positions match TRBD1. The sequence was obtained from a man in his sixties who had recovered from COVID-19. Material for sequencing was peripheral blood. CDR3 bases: TGTGCCATTGCCGGGACAGATTTTGTGGGCAATCAGCCCCAGCATTTT. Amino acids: CAIAGTDFVGNQPQHF. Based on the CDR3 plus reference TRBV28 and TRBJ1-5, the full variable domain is DVKVTQSSRYLVKRTGEKVFLECVQDMDHENMFWYRQDPGLGLRLIYFSYDVKMKEKGDIPEGYSVSREKKERFSLILESASTNQTSMYLCAIAGTDFVGNQPQHFGDGTRLSIL.